This record looks at one T cell receptor (beta chain) sequence and its context. TCRdb keeps only in-frame clones here, not all; method: immunoSEQ multiplex PCR. The data hold under 100,000 clones, with roughly 91% observed a single time. The data stem from a study of OX40 agonist ivuxolimab in advanced cancers. Losses at the gene ends were 6 bases for V and 4 bases for J; bases not matched to a gene: 4. Per the germline V gene, CDR1 is MNHEY and CDR2 is SVGAGI. This CDR3 region has 13 residues. This chain connects TRBV6-5 to TRBJ2-7, with 9 nucleotides matching TRBD1. The clonotype comes from an adult with an advanced solid tumor such as melanoma, head and neck, liver or kidney cancer. This material consisted of CD4+ or CD8+ T cells sorted from blood, taken in a trial of the OX40 agonist ivuxolimab. The DNA for the CDR3 is TGTGCCAGCAGCCTAGACAGGGGGTACGAGCAGTACTTC. It specifies CASSLDRGYEQYF.